The 32 T cell receptor beta chains below all came from one sample that was sequenced in a study of early T cells in non-severe SARS-CoV-2 infection. TCRdb reanalysed the 5' RACE reads using MiXCR and keeps one entry per CDR3 protein. The sample lists fewer than 60,000 distinct CDR3 sequences; 12% were seen once. The sample comprised whole blood. Receptors were obtained from an adult who was a healthcare worker with PCR-confirmed SARS-CoV-2 infection or an uninfected control (not recorded which).

The chain recombines TRBV29-1 with TRBJ2-7; tentatively, D is TRBD2 (5 bases). The ends were cut back, 6 bases at V and 10 bases at J, with 10 bases in the middle. CDR1 is SQVTM and CDR2 is ANQGSEA in the germline V gene. The CDR3 runs 9 residues. CDR3 loop: CSVAGGQYF. The CDR3 nucleotides are TGCAGCGTAGCCGGAGGACAGTACTTC.

This clonotype was detected a few times. The chain links TRBV20-1 to TRBJ2-7, with 9 bases aligning to TRBD2. The CDR3 is made up of 16 amino acids. Germline CDR1 DFQATT, CDR2 SNEGSKA (reference sequence). V was clipped by 6 bases and J by 2 bases; unmatched bases: 14. The CDR3 is CSATPGERGETYEQYF. The CDR3 bases are TGCAGTGCCACCCCTGGGGAGCGGGGGGAAACCTACGAGCAGTACTTC.

This clonotype turned up a few times. V usage is TRBV20-1 and J usage is TRBJ2-3; TRBD2 matches at 7 bases. The germline V gene encodes CDR1 DFQATT and CDR2 SNEGSKA (reference sequence). The CDR3 spans 14 residues. Unmatched junction bases numbered 12, after V lost 3 bases and J lost 9 bases. The CDR3 here is CSASPSGPIFTQYF. CDR3 nucleotide sequence: TGCAGTGCTAGCCCTAGCGGTCCAATCTTCACGCAGTATTTT.

V is TRBV5-1 and J is TRBJ2-1; TRBD2 agrees at 9 bases. This CDR3 is 15 amino acids long. V dropped 4 bases and J dropped 6; count of bases not matched to a gene: 8. CDR1 SGHRS and CDR2 YFSETQ come from the germline V gene. The CDR3 loop is CASSPRVAGANEQFF. The CDR3 DNA is TGCGCCAGCAGCCCAAGGGTAGCGGGGGCCAATGAGCAGTTCTTC.

The chain employs TRBV7-2 and TRBJ1-1, with TRBD1 as a possible D gene (6 bases). V was trimmed by 5 bases and J by 4 bases, leaving 14 bases between them. CDR3 size: 14 residues. The germline V gene has CDR1 SGHTA and CDR2 FQGNSA. The DNA of the CDR3 is TGTGCCAGCAGCCTGATCCGGGGGCCCACTGAAGCTTTCTTT. Translating gives CASSLIRGPTEAFF.

This clonotype was observed a few times. The rearrangement joins TRBV6-1 to TRBJ1-1; D perhaps matches TRBD1 (6 bases). This CDR3 has 13 amino acids. V shed 3 bases and J shed 7 bases, with 12 bases lying between them. CDR1 MNHNS and CDR2 SASEGT come from the germline V gene. The CDR3 here is CASSDEQGFEAFF. The CDR3 nucleotides are TGTGCCAGCAGTGACGAACAGGGATTTGAAGCTTTCTTT.

In its sample, this clonotype was seen many times. This chain links TRBV20-1 with TRBJ2-7; D remains ambiguous. The CDR3 spans 13 residues. Trimming shortened V by 5 bases and J by 2 bases, and 13 bases separated the two germline ends. Germline CDR1 is DFQATT and CDR2 is SNEGSKA (reference sequence). DNA of the CDR3: TGCAGTGCTCCTTCTGGCACCACCTACGAGCAGTACTTC. Amino acid sequence: CSAPSGTTYEQYF.

This clonotype was seen at least ten times. The chain couples TRBV4-3 to TRBJ2-7; no clear D gene. This CDR3 has 17 amino acids. Germline V gene data show CDR1 as LGHNA and CDR2 as YSLEER. Trimming shortened V by 4 bases and J by 5 bases, and 24 bases separated the two germline ends. The CDR3 region is CASSLSPRAEPSNEQYF. CDR3 nucleotide sequence: TGCGCCAGCAGCCTCTCCCCTCGGGCGGAGCCCTCTAACGAGCAGTACTTC.

This clonotype has a handful of counts. V and J are TRBV7-2 and TRBJ2-2, with 11 nucleotides matching TRBD2. The junction had 2 bases not matched to a gene; V was cut back by 2 bases and J by 0 bases. This CDR3 contains 17 residues. CDR1 SGHTA and CDR2 FQGNSA come from the germline V gene. CDR3 amino acids: CASSLRTSGSNTGELFF. Written as DNA, the CDR3 is TGTGCCAGCAGCTTAAGGACTAGCGGGTCGAACACCGGGGAGCTGTTTTTT.

This clonotype was detected many times. V and J are TRBV7-9 and TRBJ1-1; a weak D match, TRBD1 (6 bases). The V end was cut by 5 bases, the J end by 0 bases, with 10 bases between. CDR1 is SEHNR, CDR2 FQNEAQ, per germline (reference sequence). This CDR3 spans 14 amino acids. The CDR3, as DNA: TGTGCCAGCAGCCGGGACACTGTGAACACTGAAGCTTTCTTT. It translates to CASSRDTVNTEAFF.

This clonotype has at least ten counts. V usage is TRBV18 and J usage is TRBJ2-7; perhaps D is TRBD1 or TRBD2 (6 bases each). CDR3 length: 16 residues. Germline CDR1 is KGHSH and CDR2 is LQKENI. The V gene lost 8 bases and the J gene lost 1 base, with 21 bases spanning the gap. The CDR3 reads CASPNIGGVESYEQYF. CDR3 coding DNA: TGTGCCAGCCCTAATATCGGGGGCGTTGAGTCCTACGAGCAGTACTTC.

This clonotype was seen ten or more times. V and J are TRBV25-1 and TRBJ1-2; no definite D call. Trimming stripped 6 bases from V and 4 bases from J, with 15 bases between. CDR1 MGHDK and CDR2 SYGVNS come from the germline V gene. The CDR3 is 14 amino acids. The chain's CDR3 is CASSEMPGLYGYTF. The CDR3 DNA is TGTGCCAGCAGCGAAATGCCTGGTCTCTATGGCTACACCTTC.

In this sample, this clonotype turned up many times. The V gene is TRBV21-1, the J gene TRBJ2-5; TRBD1 was called by the table and not checked on the DNA. TRBV21-1 is an annotated pseudogene. There are 16 residues in the CDR3. The CDR3: CASSKEKQGGQETQYF. The CDR3 DNA follows: TGTGCCAGCAGCAAAGAGAAACAGGGCGGCCAAGAGACCCAGTACTTC.

V gene TRBV2 combines with J gene TRBJ1-1; possible D gene TRBD1, 6 bases. Trimming pared 5 bases from V and 10 bases from J, leaving 11 bases between. Germline CDR1 is SNHLY and CDR2 is FYNNEI. The CDR3 covers 11 residues. CDR3 bases: TGTGCCAGCAGTTCCCCGACAGGAGCTTTCTTT. Residues: CASSSPTGAFF.

CDR3 DNA sequence: TGCGCCAGCAGCTTTTACACCATGGGGGCCATTTACGAGCAGTACTTC. Translation: CASSFYTMGAIYEQYF. The gene calls are TRBV4-1 and TRBJ2-7, with D perhaps matching TRBD1 (6 bases). Germline assignment: CDR1 MGHRA and CDR2 YSYEKL. The CDR3 totals 16 residues. V was shortened by 5 bases and J by 4 bases, with 21 bases between the two germline ends.

This clonotype appeared a few times. The chain links TRBV10-3 to TRBJ2-1; TRBD2 matches at 10 bases. The V gene end was trimmed by 4 bases and the J gene end by 6 bases; junction bases not matched to a gene: 6. The length of the CDR3 is 15 residues. Germline CDR1 is ENHRY and CDR2 is SYGVKD. The CDR3 is CAISGAGGSRNEQFF. The CDR3 coding sequence is TGTGCCATCAGTGGAGCGGGAGGGTCCCGCAATGAGCAGTTCTTC.

This clonotype was seen more than once but under ten times. The chain has TRBV6-5 and TRBJ2-7, with TRBD2 identical over 7 bases. Trimming cost V 2 bases and J 2 bases; bases outside gene matches: 6. Germline V gives CDR1 MNHEY, CDR2 SVGAGI. The CDR3 sequence is 15 residues long. Here the CDR3 DNA reads TGTGCCAGCAGTTACCGGGCTAGCGGCCCCTACGAGCAGTACTTC. Translation: CASSYRASGPYEQYF.

Many counts were recorded for this clonotype. This chain joins TRBV29-1 and TRBJ2-1; TRBD2 aligns across 8 bases. This CDR3 comprises 13 residues. CDR1 and CDR2 (germline): SQVTM, ANQGSEA. V gave up 6 bases and J gave up 2 bases; unmatched junction bases: 3. CDR3 nucleotide sequence: TGCAGCGTGGGACTAGGCGCCTACAATGAGCAGTTCTTC. It codes for CSVGLGAYNEQFF.

The V gene is TRBV5-4, the J gene TRBJ2-1, with D perhaps matching TRBD2 (6 bases). V shed 4 bases and J shed 0 bases, with 14 bases lying between them. Germline V gives CDR1 SGHNT, CDR2 YYREEE (reference sequence). The CDR3 is 16 amino acids. The CDR3: CASSGGLVSSYNEQFF. For the CDR3, the DNA is TGTGCCAGCAGCGGGGGACTCGTAAGCTCCTACAATGAGCAGTTCTTC.

This clonotype appeared a few times. The chain joins TRBV6-1 to TRBJ2-2, with 8 bases that match TRBD1. Germline CDR1 is MNHNS and CDR2 is SASEGT. J was trimmed by 4 bases and V by 6 bases; bases with no gene match: 7. CDR3 length: 15 amino acids. This chain's CDR3 is CASRETGVSTGELFF. The DNA of the CDR3 is TGTGCCAGCAGAGAGACAGGGGTGAGCACCGGGGAGCTGTTTTTT.

This clonotype was seen ten or more times. The V gene is TRBV2, the J gene TRBJ1-2; D is possibly TRBD1 (5 bases). The CDR3 runs 15 residues. Germline CDR1 is SNHLY and CDR2 is FYNNEI. The V gene lost 6 bases and the J gene lost 0 bases, with 14 bases spanning the gap. CDR3 sequence: CASRPGLESNYGYTF. The DNA for the CDR3 is TGTGCCAGCAGGCCGGGACTTGAATCTAACTATGGCTACACCTTC.

This clonotype was recorded at least ten times. This chain links TRBV9 with TRBJ2-2; D not resolved. Trimming stripped 0 bases from V and 6 bases from J, with 3 bases between. This CDR3 is 12 amino acids long. From germline, CDR1 is SGDLS and CDR2 YYNGEE. Here the CDR3 reads CASSVAAGELFF. The CDR3 nucleotides are TGTGCCAGCAGCGTAGCGGCCGGGGAGCTGTTTTTT.

The chain couples TRBV9 to TRBJ2-7; TRBD1 aligns across 10 bases. CDR3 length: 14 residues. CDR1 and CDR2 from the germline V gene are SGDLS and YYNGEE. V lost 3 bases, J lost 2 bases, and 2 bases stayed unmatched. The CDR3 here is CASSEGTGAYEQYF. For the CDR3, the DNA is TGTGCCAGCAGCGAGGGGACAGGGGCCTACGAGCAGTACTTC.

The CDR3 sequence: CASSSAGLKATNEKLFF. CDR3 coding DNA: TGTGCCAGCAGCTCAGCCGGACTTAAAGCAACTAATGAAAAACTGTTTTTT. The gene calls are TRBV11-2 and TRBJ1-4; D is unresolved. CDR1 SGHAT and CDR2 FQNNGV come from the germline V gene. V was shortened by 4 bases and J by 0 bases, with 15 bases between the two germline ends. CDR3 length equals 17 residues. The whole variable domain, remainder taken from reference TRBV11-2 and TRBJ1-4, is EAGVAQSPRYKIIEKRQSVAFWCNPISGHATLYWYQQILGQGPKLLIQFQNNGVVDDSQLPKDRFSAERLKGVDSTLKIQPAKLEDSAVYLCASSSAGLKATNEKLFFGSGTQLSVL.

In its sample, this clonotype was seen a few times. V gene TRBV29-1 combines with J gene TRBJ1-1, with D unclear. The germline gives CDR1 SQVTM, CDR2 ANQGSEA. The V gene lost 4 bases and the J gene lost 7 bases, with 10 bases spanning the gap. The CDR3 is 11 amino acids. The CDR3 DNA reads as TGCAGCGTTGGCGGAAAAGTTGAAGCTTTCTTT. It specifies CSVGGKVEAFF.

This clonotype was recorded a few times. This sequence joins TRBV4-3 and TRBJ1-4; no firm D call. The germline V gene has CDR1 LGHNA and CDR2 YSLEER. The germline V and J ends were trimmed by 4 bases and 7 bases, with 19 bases remaining between them. The CDR3 is made up of 16 amino acids. The CDR3 is CASSPSSENRGEKLFF. CDR3 in DNA: TGCGCCAGCAGCCCGAGTTCAGAAAACCGTGGTGAAAAACTGTTTTTT.

The rearrangement uses TRBV7-9 and TRBJ1-2; D remains ambiguous. The V end lost 3 bases, the J end lost 4 bases, and 15 bases lay between the germline ends. The CDR3 extends over 15 amino acids. The V gene's germline CDR1 is SEHNR and CDR2 FQNEAQ (reference sequence). The CDR3 loop is CASSFQTIYSYGYTF. CDR3 in DNA: TGTGCCAGCAGCTTCCAGACGATTTACTCCTATGGCTACACCTTC.

This clonotype was observed at least ten times. V gene TRBV12-5 combines with J gene TRBJ2-7; possible D gene TRBD1, 6 bases. Trimming removed 6 bases at V and 2 bases at J, with 8 bases between. Germline V gene data show CDR1 as LGHNT and CDR2 as FRNRAP. This CDR3 is 12 amino acids long. The CDR3, as DNA: TGTGCTAGTGGCCGGGACACCTACGAGCAGTACTTC. It yields the protein CASGRDTYEQYF.

This clonotype was counted only a few times. This sequence joins TRBV29-1 and TRBJ2-5, with 9 nucleotides matching TRBD1. The V gene's germline CDR1 is SQVTM and CDR2 ANQGSEA. CDR3 length: 14 amino acids. Trimming at V came to 7 bases and at J to 5 bases, leaving 11 bases not matched to a gene. As DNA, the CDR3 is TGCAGCGCCGCCTCGGGACAGGGTTGGGAGACCCAGTACTTC. It is translated as CSAASGQGWETQYF.

The table lists this clonotype with a few counts. The rearrangement uses TRBV4-2 and TRBJ1-4, with TRBD1 matching over 8 bases. The CDR3 totals 18 residues. CDR1 and CDR2 (germline): LGHNA, YNFKEQ. J gave up 6 bases and V 3 bases, and 15 bases lay outside the gene matches. CDR3 coding DNA: TGTGCCAGCAGCCAGAAATCCGGGACAGGTATCCCTTATGAAAAACTGTTTTTT. Residues: CASSQKSGTGIPYEKLFF.

This clonotype has at least ten counts. V and J are TRBV21-1 and TRBJ1-6; the table gives TRBD1 as D, unverified against the DNA. TRBV21-1 represents a pseudogene. The CDR3 is made up of 15 amino acids. The CDR3 spells CASSKDAGNNSPLHF. The DNA of the CDR3 is TGTGCCAGCAGCAAAGACGCAGGGAATAATTCACCCCTCCACTTT.

The chain carries TRBV7-2 and TRBJ2-5; 10 nucleotides align to TRBD1. The germline CDR1 and CDR2 sequences are SGHTA and FQGNSA. V shed 6 bases and J 3 bases; nucleotides not matched to a gene: 1. The CDR3 is 13 residues long. In nucleotides, the CDR3 is TGTGCCAGCAGGACAGGGGGCAAAGAGACCCAGTACTTC. It is translated as CASRTGGKETQYF.